This T cell receptor beta chain was obtained from a study of shared clonotypes between healthy human individuals. About the research overall: CD4 naive and memory got three plates each, CD8 naive two, CD8 memory one.

A single count supports this clone. Germline assignment: CDR1 KGHSH and CDR2 LQKENI. V lost 3 bases, J lost 1 base, and 12 bases lay in between. This CDR3 spans 15 amino acids. Assay used: immunoSEQ multiplex PCR; TCRdb lists only in-frame clones, some missing. This table holds approximately 2,300,000 clones, around 90% found once. The donors were adults (healthy and HIV-negative) with no recent acute infections or vaccinations. Donors were Caucasian adults residing in Nashville, Tennessee, USA. This receptor was identified in a man younger than 35 in good health. Some clones in this sample may be carry-over from other donors' samples. The sequencing input was naive CD4+ T cells from PBMCs. Subset reported: CD45RA+ positively selected. The chain joins TRBV18 to TRBJ1-1; D unresolved. CDR3 sequence reads: CASSPQMTENTEAFF. CDR3 DNA sequence: TGTGCCAGCTCACCCCAGATGACGGAGAACACTGAAGCTTTCTTT. Supplemented by reference TRBV18 and TRBJ1-1, the full variable domain reads NAGVMQNPRHLVRRRGQEARLRCSPMKGHSHVYWYRQLPEEGLKFMVYLQKENIIDESGMPKERFSAEFPKEGPSILRIQQVVRGDSAAYFCASSPQMTENTEAFFGQGTRLTVV.